A single T cell receptor beta chain is shown here with its context. Its antigen remains unknown. This specimen comes from a study of tumor-infiltrating lymphocytes in glioblastoma multiforme. Study-level points and caveats: The T cells in this sample were not sorted into functional subsets. The TCR and somatic mutation analysis included just one glioblastoma patient.

Germline CDR1 SGHAT, CDR2 FQNNGV. The CDR3 consists of 10 residues. Trimming left V 8 bases short and J 5 bases short, with 3 bases between. Multiple V-beta primers and a C-beta primer amplified TCRB from RNA. No unique molecular identifiers were described for these TCRB libraries. MiXCR, applied by TCRdb to the multiplex PCR reads, yields one record per CDR3 protein. The sample yields about 32,000 distinct CDR3 sequences, around 55% seen once. The material sequenced was brain tumor tissue. This sequence originates from a male donor with glioblastoma. The V gene is TRBV11-2, the J gene TRBJ2-2; D uncertain. CDR3 nucleotide sequence: TGTGCCAGCCCTACCGGGGAGCTGTTTTTT. Its protein is CASPTGELFF.